This T cell receptor beta chain comes out of a study of OX40 agonist ivuxolimab in advanced cancers. About the study: Hepatocellular carcinoma, melanoma, renal cell or head and neck cancer was diagnosed in the dose-escalation patients. Overall study findings and caveats: Determination of antigen specificity was not performed for the expanded peripheral T cells. Expanded clones were, on average, more numerous in CD8+ T cells than in CD4+.

Notes on this clone: Its specificity is not known.

CDR1 is SGDLS, CDR2 YYNGEE, per germline. V was pared by 1 base and J by 4 bases, with 8 bases between. CDR3 size: 14 residues. The table came from immunoSEQ multiplex PCR; TCRdb's copy has only in-frame clones and leaves some out. Here the sample spans 100,000 to 120,000 clones, roughly 90% being singletons. The clonotype was recovered from an adult with an advanced solid tumor such as melanoma, head and neck, liver or kidney cancer. The sequences come from CD4+ or CD8+ T cells sorted from blood, collected in a trial of the OX40 agonist ivuxolimab. The chain has TRBV9 and TRBJ2-2; D might be TRBD1 (5 bases). CDR3 protein: CASSVQGPTGELFF. The CDR3, as DNA: TGTGCCAGCAGCGTACAGGGCCCCACCGGGGAGCTGTTTTTT.